Following are 3 T cell receptor beta chains from one sample sequenced in a study of blood T cell repertoires in COVID-19. The assay was immunoSEQ multiplex PCR, and TCRdb's table has in-frame clones only and misses some. The sample holds around 75,000 clones, 70% to 90% seen once. Sequenced material: peripheral blood. Every receptor here comes from a human donor in a cohort sampled during active COVID-19.

This chain uses TRBV20-1 with TRBJ2-1; D is ambiguous. CDR1 and CDR2 (germline): DFQATT, SNEGSKA (reference sequence). The CDR3 runs 11 residues. Trimming took off 7 bases at V and 6 bases at J, with 10 bases between the two ends. For the CDR3, the DNA is TGCAGTGTAATTAATTCCAATGAGCAGTTCTTC. It encodes CSVINSNEQFF.

The rearrangement links TRBV7-2 to TRBJ2-1; 8 bases map to TRBD2. Germline V gene sequence: CDR1 SGHTA, CDR2 FQGNSA. The CDR3 extends over 14 amino acids. V trimming: 1 base; J trimming: 7 bases; junction bases outside the gene matches: 3. CDR3: CASSLDGTRNEQFF. The CDR3 DNA follows: TGTGCCAGCAGCTTAGATGGGACTAGGAATGAGCAGTTCTTC.

The rearrangement links TRBV3-1 (or the pseudogene TRBV3-2) to TRBJ1-2; TRBD1 agrees at 7 bases. The V segment lost 6 bases and the J segment 8 bases; nucleotides outside the gene matches: 12. This CDR3 contains 14 residues. Germline loops: CDR1 LGHDT, CDR2 YNNKEL (reference sequence). Here the CDR3 reads CASRARQGSGGYTF. In nucleotides, the CDR3 is TGTGCCAGCAGAGCCCGACAGGGCTCCGGGGGCTACACCTTC.